The sequence of this TCR beta chain was determined in a study of technical replicates of blood from a few donors. The V and J ends lost 5 bases and 3 bases, in that order; junction bases with no gene match: 9. The CDR3 spans 15 residues. Germline values: CDR1 LNHDA, CDR2 SQIVND (reference sequence). Measured with immunoSEQ multiplex PCR; TCRdb has only the in-frame clones, and not every one. The data hold roughly 80,000 clones, with nearly 96% observed a single time. The TCR comes from a human donor in good health. The specimen was T cells isolated from PBMCs. This chain joins TRBV19 and TRBJ2-7; 8 bases line up with TRBD1. CDR3 nucleotide sequence: TGTGCCAGTAGTCCGCAGGGGACAGGCAACTACGAGCAGTACTTC. Its translation: CASSPQGTGNYEQYF.